The 23 T cell receptor beta chains below all came from one sample that was sequenced in a study of blood T cells in healthy people across ages. A sample-barcoded 5' primer and a J-beta primer mix were used in a second PCR of roughly 6 to 11 cycles. Each CDR3 protein gets one entry after TCRdb re-called the 5' RACE reads with MiXCR. The sample contains 1.5 million to 2 million distinct CDR3 sequences, 49% of which appear only once. The sample consisted of blood. These receptors were collected from a middle-aged woman in good health.

The chain combines TRBV29-1 with TRBJ1-2; 9 bases map to TRBD1. The length of the CDR3 is 13 residues. In germline, CDR1 is SQVTM, CDR2 ANQGSEA. Losses at the gene ends were 6 bases for V and 4 bases for J; bases not matched to a gene: 6. CDR3 DNA: TGCAGCGTCCGGGACAGGGCTGGCTATGGCTACACCTTC. Its protein is CSVRDRAGYGYTF.

This clonotype occurred a few times. The chain couples TRBV3-1 to TRBJ2-3; TRBD2 agrees at 7 bases. V was pared by 0 bases and J by 7 bases, with 13 bases of the junction left unmatched. Germline V gene data show CDR1 as LGHDT and CDR2 as YNNKEL (reference sequence). The CDR3 is 17 residues long. The CDR3: CASSQDPSGARMHTQYF. CDR3 bases: TGTGCCAGCAGCCAAGACCCGAGCGGGGCCCGGATGCATACGCAGTATTTT.

In this sample, this clonotype turned up a few times. The chain carries TRBV20-1 and TRBJ1-2; no reliable D call. Germline lookup yields CDR1 DFQATT and CDR2 SNEGSKA (reference sequence). The V gene lost 3 bases and the J gene lost 0 bases, with 8 bases spanning the gap. The CDR3 spans 13 residues. The CDR3: CSASLTSNYGYTF. In DNA form, the CDR3 reads TGCAGTGCTAGTCTCACCTCTAACTATGGCTACACCTTC.

J is TRBJ2-3 and V is TRBV4-3; TRBD1 or TRBD2 may be the D gene (5 bases each). V was cut by 0 bases and J by 2 bases, with 12 bases left in between. The CDR3 loop spans 16 amino acids. The germline V gene encodes CDR1 LGHNA and CDR2 YSLEER. The CDR3 DNA follows: TGCGCCAGCAGCCAAGACCCGGGGCGAACCACAGATACGCAGTATTTT. It specifies CASSQDPGRTTDTQYF.

The count of this clonotype is one. Germline is not matched at one junction end, which may reflect a read error. The J gene is TRBJ2-5, the V gene TRBV6-2 or TRBV6-3; 9 positions agree with TRBD2. This CDR3 is built from 18 residues. Germline CDR1 MNHEY, CDR2 SVGEGT. The CDR3 region has the DNA TGTGGCAGCAGTTACTCGGTGACTAGCGGAGTGTACCAAGAGACCCAGTACTTC. This sequence encodes CGSSYSVTSGVYQETQYF.

The rearrangement joins TRBV10-3 to TRBJ2-5; 8 positions agree with TRBD2. The DNA end favors TRBJ2-7, so the J call may be wrong. The CDR3 consists of 15 residues. In germline, CDR1 is ENHRY, CDR2 SYGVKD. The CDR3 loop is CAISEWGLDGDEQYF. CDR3 bases: TGTGCCATCAGTGAGTGGGGACTAGATGGCGACGAGCAGTACTTC.

This chain joins TRBV3-1 and TRBJ2-4; D possibly corresponds to TRBD2 (7 bases). This CDR3 has 15 residues. With 5 bases removed from V and 4 bases from J, the gap between germline ends came to 15 bases. Germline CDR1 LGHDT, CDR2 YNNKEL (reference sequence). This chain's CDR3 is CASSYDRGGKNIQYF. Here the CDR3 DNA reads TGTGCCAGCAGCTACGATAGGGGGGGGAAAAACATTCAGTACTTC.

This clonotype was detected many times. This chain uses TRBV6-2 or TRBV6-3 with TRBJ2-7; D is undetermined. This CDR3 contains 11 residues. V lost 2 bases and J 2 bases, leaving 1 base between the germline ends. CDR1 and CDR2 (germline): MNHEY, SVGEGT. CDR3 region: CASSYTYEQYF. The DNA for the CDR3 is TGTGCCAGCAGTTACACCTACGAGCAGTACTTC.

The count of this clonotype is one. The chain carries TRBV28 and TRBJ2-5, with 10 bases that match TRBD1. The germline CDR1 and CDR2 sequences are MDHEN and SYDVKM. This CDR3 is 15 amino acids long. V lost 3 bases, J lost 6 bases, and 7 bases stayed unmatched. CDR3 amino acids: CASSFQGTGAKTQYF. As DNA, the CDR3 is TGTGCCAGCAGTTTCCAGGGGACAGGGGCAAAGACCCAGTACTTC.

This chain uses TRBV27 with TRBJ2-5, with TRBD1 as a possible D gene (6 bases). Germline values: CDR1 MNHEY, CDR2 SMNVEV (reference sequence). CDR3 length: 18 residues. V was clipped by 2 bases and J by 3 bases, with 22 bases between them. The CDR3 coding sequence is TGTGCCAGCAGTTTACTTCTCCCCGGGCCAGGGGACAAAGAGACCCAGTACTTC. Its translation: CASSLLLPGPGDKETQYF.

CDR3 bases: TGTGCCAGCATCCCCGGGACAGGGGTATTAGGCTACACCTTC. The encoded protein is CASIPGTGVLGYTF. V and J are TRBV5-5 and TRBJ1-2; 10 bases align to TRBD1. From germline, CDR1 is SGHKS and CDR2 YYEKEE (reference sequence). CDR3 length equals 14 residues. V lost 6 bases to trimming and J lost 8 bases; unmatched junction nucleotides: 10. Filled out from reference TRBV5-5 and TRBJ1-2, the complete variable domain reads DAGVTQSPTHLIKTRGQQVTLRCSPISGHKSVSWYQQVLGQGPQFIFQYYEKEERGRGNFPDRFSARQFPNYSSELNVNALLLGDSALYLCASIPGTGVLGYTFGSGTRLTVV.

In its sample, this clonotype was seen a few times. The V and J genes are TRBV29-1 and TRBJ1-5, with TRBD1 identical over 7 bases. V was clipped by 6 bases and J by 0 bases; unmatched bases: 2. From germline, CDR1 is SQVTM and CDR2 ANQGSEA. CDR3 size: 13 residues. In DNA, the CDR3 is TGCAGCGTGGGGACAGCTAGCAATCAGCCCCAGCATTTT. Protein product: CSVGTASNQPQHF.

This chain joins TRBV29-1 and TRBJ1-2, with TRBD1 matching over 9 bases. Unmatched junction bases numbered 11, after V lost 6 bases and J lost 0 bases. This CDR3 comprises 16 residues. Germline CDR1 is SQVTM and CDR2 is ANQGSEA. The CDR3 nucleotides read TGCAGCGTCGTACCGGGACAGGGAATTCCTAACTATGGCTACACCTTC. It translates to CSVVPGQGIPNYGYTF.

The CDR3 nucleotides are TGTGCCATCAGTGAGTGGTGGGACAGGGGAATCGAGACCCAGTACTTC. Its protein product is CAISEWWDRGIETQYF. The chain carries TRBV10-3 and TRBJ2-7, with 10 bases that match TRBD1. Gene TRBJ2-5 matches the end of the DNA better, so the J call may be wrong. Germline lookup yields CDR1 ENHRY and CDR2 SYGVKD. CDR3 size: 16 residues.

The V call is TRBV6-2 or TRBV6-3, the J call TRBJ2-1; D is ambiguous. Germline CDR1 MNHEY, CDR2 SVGEGT. V gave up 0 bases and J gave up 5 bases, with 11 bases separating them. The CDR3 has 15 residues. The CDR3, as DNA: TGTGCCAGCAGTTACTCACTCGGACCCCACAATGAGCAGTTCTTC. It codes for CASSYSLGPHNEQFF.

V and J are TRBV15 and TRBJ2-1; 10 bases match TRBD1. The ends lost 3 bases at V and 3 bases at J; junction bases unmatched: 5. Germline V gene lookup returns CDR1 LNHNV and CDR2 YYDKDF (reference sequence). CDR3 length equals 16 residues. CDR3 coding DNA: TGTGCCACCAGCAGGGCGGACAGGGGGTTCTACAATGAGCAGTTCTTC. Amino acids: CATSRADRGFYNEQFF.

CDR3 nucleotide sequence: TGCGCCAGCAGCGAAGCGTCCGGGACAGGGGTCAATGAGCAGTTCTTC. Translation gives CASSEASGTGVNEQFF. This chain links TRBV5-1 with TRBJ2-1; 10 nucleotides align to TRBD1. After removal of 4 bases from V and 6 bases from J, the junction contained 10 bases not matched to a gene. CDR1 and CDR2 from the germline V gene are SGHRS and YFSETQ. The CDR3 is made up of 16 amino acids. The full variable domain, in which reference TRBV5-1 and TRBJ2-1 provide the parts outside the CDR3, is KAGVTQTPRYLIKTRGQQVTLSCSPISGHRSVSWYQQTPGQGLQFLFEYFSETQRNKGNFPGRFSGRQFSNSRSEMNVSTLELGDSALYLCASSEASGTGVNEQFFGPGTRLTVL.

In this sample, this clonotype turned up a few times. The J gene is TRBJ2-3, the V gene TRBV12-3 or TRBV12-4; D gene uncertain. The V end lost 3 bases, the J end lost 2 bases, and 15 bases lay between the germline ends. The CDR3 runs 16 residues. CDR3 sequence reads: CASSFVQTQVTDTQYF. The CDR3 DNA reads TGTGCCAGCAGTTTCGTCCAGACGCAGGTCACAGATACGCAGTATTTT.

This clonotype was seen only a few times. V is TRBV5-6 and J is TRBJ1-6; the match to TRBD1 covers 7 bases. CDR1 SGHDT and CDR2 YYEEEE come from the germline V gene. CDR3 length equals 15 residues. Unmatched junction bases numbered 6, after V lost 4 bases and J lost 5 bases. The CDR3 DNA sequence: TGTGCCAGCAGCACTTTACAGGGGAATAATTCACCCCTCCACTTT. Its protein is CASSTLQGNNSPLHF.

The chain uses TRBV4-3 and TRBJ1-1; D might be TRBD1 (5 bases). The V and J ends lost 1 base and 4 bases respectively, with 16 bases between them. The germline V gene encodes CDR1 LGHNA and CDR2 YSLEER. The CDR3 has 16 residues. The CDR3, as DNA: TGCGCCAGCAGCCAAGTAATATTAGGGGAATTCACTGAAGCTTTCTTT. It specifies CASSQVILGEFTEAFF.

The genes are TRBV24-1 and TRBJ2-5; perhaps TRBD1 as D (6 bases). The CDR3 runs 15 residues. Between the trimmed V and J ends, which lost 7 bases and 2 bases, there was a span of 16 bases. Germline CDR1 reads KGHDR; CDR2 reads SFDVKD. The CDR3 loop reads CATSDGQFRQETQYF. Here the CDR3 DNA reads TGTGCCACCAGCGACGGACAGTTTCGGCAAGAGACCCAGTACTTC.

Here the CDR3 reads CASSEDFSYNEQFF. As DNA, the CDR3 is TGCGCCAGCAGTGAGGACTTTTCGTATAATGAGCAGTTCTTC. The J gene is TRBJ2-1, the V gene TRBV5-1; tentative D call: TRBD2 (5 bases). CDR1 and CDR2 (germline): SGHRS, YFSETQ. This CDR3 is built from 14 residues. Trimming shortened V by 5 bases and J by 7 bases, and 16 bases separated the two germline ends.

This sequence joins TRBV6-1 and TRBJ2-3, with a tentative D call TRBD2 (5 bases). CDR3 length: 16 residues. V lost 3 bases and J 2 bases, leaving 15 bases between the germline ends. Germline V gene data show CDR1 as MNHNS and CDR2 as SASEGT. The CDR3 DNA reads as TGTGCCAGCAGTGATACCGGGGTCCGGAACACAGATACGCAGTATTTT. It specifies CASSDTGVRNTDTQYF.